This TCR beta chain emerged from a study of glioma-infiltrating T cells after dendritic cell vaccination. Study summary: Dendritic cell vaccine was injected intradermally three times, biweekly. Study conclusions and caveats: Only a small number of patients had complete blood and tumor samples.

Indicated time point: after dendritic cell vaccination, including at tumor progression/relapse. Patients had residual fresh-frozen tumor tissue and more than two years of survival data. J lost 4 bases, V lost 3 bases, and 4 bases had no gene match. CDR1 is WSHSY and CDR2 is SAAADI in the germline V gene. There are 15 residues in the CDR3. Clones were read by immunoSEQ multiplex PCR, and TCRdb kept only the in-frame ones, dropping some. The sample has 100,000 or so clones; around 91% are singletons. To note about this clone: Its antigen is not identified.

Sequences were derived from blood, sampled after dendritic cell vaccination. The chain combines TRBV10-2 with TRBJ2-2, with 8 bases fitting TRBD2. This receptor was obtained from a human donor with glioblastoma. Here the CDR3 reads CASSETGGPTGELFF. The CDR3 DNA is TGCGCCAGCAGTGAAACGGGAGGGCCCACCGGGGAGCTGTTTTTT.